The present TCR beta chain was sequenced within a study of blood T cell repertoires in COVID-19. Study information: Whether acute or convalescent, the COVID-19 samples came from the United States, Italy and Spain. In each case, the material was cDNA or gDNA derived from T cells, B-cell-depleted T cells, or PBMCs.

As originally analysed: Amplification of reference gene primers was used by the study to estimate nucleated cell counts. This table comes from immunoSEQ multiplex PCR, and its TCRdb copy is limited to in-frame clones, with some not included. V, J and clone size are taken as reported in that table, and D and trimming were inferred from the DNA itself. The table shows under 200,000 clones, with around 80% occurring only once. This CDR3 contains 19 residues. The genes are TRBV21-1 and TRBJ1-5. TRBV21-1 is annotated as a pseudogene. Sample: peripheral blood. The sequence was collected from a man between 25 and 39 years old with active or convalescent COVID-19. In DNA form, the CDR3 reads TGTGCCAGCAGCCCGCCCGGGAGGGGAGTCGGTGATAGCAATCAGCCCCAGCATTTT. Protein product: CASSPPGRGVGDSNQPQHF.